Below, one TCR beta chain is given with its context. The antigen remains unidentified. The sample originates from a study of shared clonotypes between healthy human individuals. Study-wide context: Three plates each covered CD4 naive and memory; CD8 naive two, CD8 memory one. Findings of the study overall: Estimated richness values were generally larger in naive subsets than in memory subsets.

Only in-frame clones appear in the TCRdb table, and some are missing; sequencing was by immunoSEQ multiplex PCR. The profile shows roughly 660,000 clones, 90% of them singletons. Germline CDR1 and CDR2: SEHNR and FQNEAQ (reference sequence). The CDR3 runs to 18 residues. The ends were cut back, 3 bases at V and 2 bases at J, with 17 bases in the middle. Specimen: memory CD8+ T cells from PBMCs. The subset here: CD45RO+ cells pooled with CCR7-negative TemRA cells. The chain carries TRBV7-9 and TRBJ2-6, with a tentative D call TRBD1 (7 bases). The sequence derives from a man aged 18 to 30 in good health. Some clones in this sample may be carry-over from other donors' samples. Here the CDR3 DNA reads TGTGCCAGCAGCTTCCGCCCAGGGGGGAGAGCTGGGGCCAACGTCCTGACTTTC. Translating it yields CASSFRPGGRAGANVLTF.